The text below deals with one T cell receptor beta chain. The antigen is undetermined. Some clones are missing from TCRdb's copy, which holds only in-frame ones; the method was immunoSEQ multiplex PCR. The sample contains about 73,000 clones, around 95% of which appear only once. This entry comes from a study of cytomegalovirus exposure and HLA in healthy donors. General observations from the study: Researchers counted about 150 TCR beta chains as cytomegalovirus-associated.

Losses at the gene ends were 8 bases for V and 6 bases for J; bases not matched to a gene: 6. Germline CDR1 ENHRY, CDR2 SYGVKD. The CDR3 has 13 residues. The chain recombines TRBV10-3 with TRBJ1-1; TRBD1 matches at 10 bases. This clonotype was obtained from a man between 18 and 29 years old in good health and CMV-seronegative. The sample was PBMCs. The chain's CDR3 is CAIPSGTGAEAFF. The CDR3 DNA sequence: TGTGCCATCCCGTCCGGGACAGGGGCTGAAGCTTTCTTT.